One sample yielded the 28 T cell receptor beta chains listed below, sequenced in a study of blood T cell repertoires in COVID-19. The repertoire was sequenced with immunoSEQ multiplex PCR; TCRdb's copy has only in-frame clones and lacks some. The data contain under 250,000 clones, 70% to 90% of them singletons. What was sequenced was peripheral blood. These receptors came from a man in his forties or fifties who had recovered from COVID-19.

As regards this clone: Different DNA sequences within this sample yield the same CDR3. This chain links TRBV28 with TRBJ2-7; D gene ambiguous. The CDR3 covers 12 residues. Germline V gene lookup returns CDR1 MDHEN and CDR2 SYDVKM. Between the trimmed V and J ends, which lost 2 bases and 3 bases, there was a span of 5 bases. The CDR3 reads CASSLSRYEQYF. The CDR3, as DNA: TGTGCCAGCAGTTTAAGCCGCTACGAGCAGTACTTC.

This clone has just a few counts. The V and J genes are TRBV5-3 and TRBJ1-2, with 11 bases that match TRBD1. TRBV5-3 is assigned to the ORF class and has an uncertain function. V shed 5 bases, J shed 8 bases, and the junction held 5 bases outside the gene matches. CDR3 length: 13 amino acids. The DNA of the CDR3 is TGTGCCAGAAGAAGGACAGGGGGCTTAGGCTACACCTTC. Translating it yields CARRRTGGLGYTF.

Here the CDR3 reads CSASLAGNSPLHF. As DNA, the CDR3 is TGCAGTGCTAGTCTGGCAGGGAATTCACCCCTCCACTTT. The chain recombines TRBV20-1 with TRBJ1-6; possibly TRBD1 for D (5 bases). V was clipped by 3 bases and J by 7 bases, with 10 bases between them. There are 13 residues in the CDR3. Germline CDR1 is DFQATT and CDR2 is SNEGSKA (reference sequence).

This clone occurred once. The CDR3, as DNA: TGTGCCAGCAGCCGGAACGGACAGGGGGCACGCTACGAGCAGTACTTC. It codes for CASSRNGQGARYEQYF. The chain uses TRBV7-9 and TRBJ2-7, with 11 bases that match TRBD1. The CDR3 is 16 residues long. The V and J ends lost 5 bases and 3 bases, in that order; junction bases with no gene match: 9. Germline-derived CDR1 and CDR2 are SEHNR and FQNEAQ (reference sequence).

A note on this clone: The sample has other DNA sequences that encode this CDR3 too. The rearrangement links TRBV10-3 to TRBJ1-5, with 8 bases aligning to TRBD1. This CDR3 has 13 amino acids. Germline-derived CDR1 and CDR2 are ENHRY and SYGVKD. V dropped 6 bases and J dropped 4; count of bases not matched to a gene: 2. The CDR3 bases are TGTGCCATCAGGGACAGGGAGAATCAGCCCCAGCATTTT. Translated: CAIRDRENQPQHF.

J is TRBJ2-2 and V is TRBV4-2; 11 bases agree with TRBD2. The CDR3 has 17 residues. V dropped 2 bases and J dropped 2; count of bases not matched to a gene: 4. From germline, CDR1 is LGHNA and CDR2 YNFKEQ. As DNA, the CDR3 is TGTGCCAGCAGCCAACAGACTAGCGGGATAAACACCGGGGAGCTGTTTTTT. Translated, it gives CASSQQTSGINTGELFF.

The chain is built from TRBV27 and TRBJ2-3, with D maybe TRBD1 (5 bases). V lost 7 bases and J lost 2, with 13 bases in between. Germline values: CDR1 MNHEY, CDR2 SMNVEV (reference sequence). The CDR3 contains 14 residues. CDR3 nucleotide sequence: TGTGCCAGCATGGCAGGGTTAAACACAGATACGCAGTATTTT. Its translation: CASMAGLNTDTQYF.

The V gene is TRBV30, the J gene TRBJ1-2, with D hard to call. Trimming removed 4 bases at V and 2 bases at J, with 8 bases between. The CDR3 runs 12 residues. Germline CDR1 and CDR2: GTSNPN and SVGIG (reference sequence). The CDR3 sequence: CAWTRNNYGYTF. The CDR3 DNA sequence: TGTGCCTGGACGAGGAACAACTATGGCTACACCTTC.

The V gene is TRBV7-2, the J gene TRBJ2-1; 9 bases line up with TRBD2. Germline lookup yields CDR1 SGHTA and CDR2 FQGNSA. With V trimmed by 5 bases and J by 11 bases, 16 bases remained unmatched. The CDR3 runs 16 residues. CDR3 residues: CASSPVGAGGGQQQFF. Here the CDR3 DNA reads TGTGCCAGCAGCCCTGTAGGAGCGGGAGGCGGGCAGCAGCAGTTCTTC. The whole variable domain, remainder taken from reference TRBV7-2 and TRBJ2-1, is GAGVSQSPSNKVTEKGKDVELRCDPISGHTALYWYRQSLGQGLEFLIYFQGNSAPDKSGLPSDRFSAERTGGSVSTLTIQRTQQEDSAVYLCASSPVGAGGGQQQFFGPGTRLTVL.

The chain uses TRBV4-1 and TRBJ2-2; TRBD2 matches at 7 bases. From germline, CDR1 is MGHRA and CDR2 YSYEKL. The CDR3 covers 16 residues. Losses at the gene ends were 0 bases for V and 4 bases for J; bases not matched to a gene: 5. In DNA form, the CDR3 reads TGCGCCAGCAGCCAAGAAGGAGGGAGGGGCACCGGGGAGCTGTTTTTT. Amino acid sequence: CASSQEGGRGTGELFF.

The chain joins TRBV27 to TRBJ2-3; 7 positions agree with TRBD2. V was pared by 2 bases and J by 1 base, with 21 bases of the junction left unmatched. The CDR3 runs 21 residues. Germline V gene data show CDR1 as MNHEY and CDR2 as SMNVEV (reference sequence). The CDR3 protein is CASSLRRVDLREHIRTDTQYF. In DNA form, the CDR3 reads TGTGCCAGCAGTTTACGCCGGGTGGACTTGCGGGAGCACATCCGCACAGATACGCAGTATTTT.

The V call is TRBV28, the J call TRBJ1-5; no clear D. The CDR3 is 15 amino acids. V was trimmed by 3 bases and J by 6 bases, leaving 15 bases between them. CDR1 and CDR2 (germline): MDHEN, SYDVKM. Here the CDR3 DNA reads TGTGCCAGCAGTTTCTCTAGGTTGGTGACTCAGCCCCAGCATTTT. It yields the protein CASSFSRLVTQPQHF.

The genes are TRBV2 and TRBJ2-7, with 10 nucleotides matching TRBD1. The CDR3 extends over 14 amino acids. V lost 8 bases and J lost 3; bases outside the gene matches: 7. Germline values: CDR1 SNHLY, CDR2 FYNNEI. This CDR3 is CASARDRGNYEQYF. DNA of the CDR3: TGTGCCAGCGCCCGGGACAGGGGAAACTACGAGCAGTACTTC. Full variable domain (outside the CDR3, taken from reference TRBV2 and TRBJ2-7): EPEVTQTPSHQVTQMGQEVILRCVPISNHLYFYWYRQILGQKVEFLVSFYNNEISEKSEIFDDQFSVERPDGSNFTLKIRSTKLEDSAMYFCASARDRGNYEQYFGPGTRLTVT.

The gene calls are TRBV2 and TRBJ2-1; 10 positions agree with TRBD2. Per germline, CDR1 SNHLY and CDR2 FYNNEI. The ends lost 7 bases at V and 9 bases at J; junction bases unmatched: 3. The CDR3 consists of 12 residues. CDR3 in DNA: TGTGCCAGCATACTAGCGGGGACTGAGCAGTTCTTC. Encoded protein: CASILAGTEQFF. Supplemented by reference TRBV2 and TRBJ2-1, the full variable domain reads EPEVTQTPSHQVTQMGQEVILRCVPISNHLYFYWYRQILGQKVEFLVSFYNNEISEKSEIFDDQFSVERPDGSNFTLKIRSTKLEDSAMYFCASILAGTEQFFGPGTRLTVL.

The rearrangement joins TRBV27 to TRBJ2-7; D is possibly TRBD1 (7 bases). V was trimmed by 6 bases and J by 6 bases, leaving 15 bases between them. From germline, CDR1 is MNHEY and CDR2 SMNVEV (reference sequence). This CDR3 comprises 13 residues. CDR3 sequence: CASRRQGSGEQYF. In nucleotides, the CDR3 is TGTGCCAGCAGGCGACAGGGTAGCGGCGAGCAGTACTTC.

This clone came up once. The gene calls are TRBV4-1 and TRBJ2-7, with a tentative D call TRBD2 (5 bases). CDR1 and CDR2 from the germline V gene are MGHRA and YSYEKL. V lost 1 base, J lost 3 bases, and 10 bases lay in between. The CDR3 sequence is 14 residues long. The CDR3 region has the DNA TGCGCCAGCAGCCAAGGTCCCGGGATCTACGAGCAGTACTTC. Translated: CASSQGPGIYEQYF.

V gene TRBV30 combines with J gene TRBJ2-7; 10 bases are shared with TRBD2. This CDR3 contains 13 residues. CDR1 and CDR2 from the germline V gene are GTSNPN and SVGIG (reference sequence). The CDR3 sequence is CASGLAENYEQYF. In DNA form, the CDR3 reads TGTGCTTCAGGACTAGCGGAGAATTACGAGCAGTACTTC.

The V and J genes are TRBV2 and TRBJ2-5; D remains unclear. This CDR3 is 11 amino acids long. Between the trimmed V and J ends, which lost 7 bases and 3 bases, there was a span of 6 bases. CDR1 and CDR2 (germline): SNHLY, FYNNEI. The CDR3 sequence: CASNPEETQYF. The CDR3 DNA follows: TGTGCCAGCAACCCGGAAGAGACCCAGTACTTC.

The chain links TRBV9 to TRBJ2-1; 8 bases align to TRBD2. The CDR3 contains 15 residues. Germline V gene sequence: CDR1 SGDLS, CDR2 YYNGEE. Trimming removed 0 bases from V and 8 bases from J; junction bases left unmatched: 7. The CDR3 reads CASSVAQREYHEQFF. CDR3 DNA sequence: TGTGCCAGCAGCGTAGCCCAGCGGGAGTACCATGAGCAGTTCTTC.

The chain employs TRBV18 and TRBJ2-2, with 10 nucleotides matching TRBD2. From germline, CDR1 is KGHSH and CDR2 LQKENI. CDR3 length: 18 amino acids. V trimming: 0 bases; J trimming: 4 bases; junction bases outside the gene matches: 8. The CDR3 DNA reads TGTGCCAGCTCACCACCACTACTAGCGGGACCAATCACCGGGGAGCTGTTTTTT. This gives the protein CASSPPLLAGPITGELFF.

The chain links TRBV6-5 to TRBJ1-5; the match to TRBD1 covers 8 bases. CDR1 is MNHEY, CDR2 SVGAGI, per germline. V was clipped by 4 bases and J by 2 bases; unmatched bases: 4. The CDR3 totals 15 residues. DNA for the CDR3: TGTGCCAGCAGTTCCCCGGGACAGGGCAATCAGCCCCAGCATTTT. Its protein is CASSSPGQGNQPQHF.

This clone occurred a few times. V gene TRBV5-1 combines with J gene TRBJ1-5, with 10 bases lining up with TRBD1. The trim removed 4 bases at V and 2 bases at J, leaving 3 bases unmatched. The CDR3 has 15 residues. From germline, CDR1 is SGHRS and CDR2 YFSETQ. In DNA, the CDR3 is TGCGCCAGCAGCACCGGGACAGGGGGCAATCAGCCCCAGCATTTT. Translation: CASSTGTGGNQPQHF.

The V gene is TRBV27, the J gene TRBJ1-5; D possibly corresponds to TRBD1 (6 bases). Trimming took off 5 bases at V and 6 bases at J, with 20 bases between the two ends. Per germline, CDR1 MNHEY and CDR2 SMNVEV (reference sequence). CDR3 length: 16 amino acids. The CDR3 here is CASSPLSQGLGQPQHF. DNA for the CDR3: TGTGCCAGCAGTCCCTTGTCCCAGGGGTTGGGTCAGCCCCAGCATTTT.

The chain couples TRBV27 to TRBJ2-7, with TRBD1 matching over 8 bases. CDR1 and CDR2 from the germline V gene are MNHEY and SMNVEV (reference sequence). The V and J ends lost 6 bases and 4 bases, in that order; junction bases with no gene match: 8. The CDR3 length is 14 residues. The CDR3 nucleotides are TGTGCCAGCAGCGACAGGGGCCGAGCTTACGAGCAGTACTTC. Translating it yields CASSDRGRAYEQYF.

CDR3 DNA: TGTGCCAGCAGTTTACGAGGGGGACGGGACATTCAGTACTTC. This gives the protein CASSLRGGRDIQYF. The chain combines TRBV28 with TRBJ2-4; perhaps TRBD1 as D (6 bases). V lost 2 bases and J lost 8, with 13 bases in between. Germline V gene sequence: CDR1 MDHEN, CDR2 SYDVKM. The CDR3 spans 14 residues.

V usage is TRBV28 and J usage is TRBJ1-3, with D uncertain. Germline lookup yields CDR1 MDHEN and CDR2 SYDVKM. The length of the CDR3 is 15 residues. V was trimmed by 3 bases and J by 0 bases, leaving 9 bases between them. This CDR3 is CASSFAGFSGNTIYF. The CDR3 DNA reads TGTGCCAGCAGTTTCGCAGGCTTCTCTGGAAACACCATATATTTT.

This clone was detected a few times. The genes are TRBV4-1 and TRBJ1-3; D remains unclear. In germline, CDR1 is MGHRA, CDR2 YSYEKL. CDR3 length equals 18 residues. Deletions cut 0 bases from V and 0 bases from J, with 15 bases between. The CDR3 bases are TGCGCCAGCAGCCAAGATGTGGCAGCGCCGTACTCTGGAAACACCATATATTTT. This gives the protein CASSQDVAAPYSGNTIYF.

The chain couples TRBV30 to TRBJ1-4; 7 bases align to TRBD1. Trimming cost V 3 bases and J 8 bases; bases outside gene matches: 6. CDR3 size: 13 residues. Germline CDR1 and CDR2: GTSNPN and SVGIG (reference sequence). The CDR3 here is CAWSRGYAEKLFF. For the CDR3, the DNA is TGTGCCTGGAGCAGGGGGTACGCCGAAAAACTGTTTTTT.